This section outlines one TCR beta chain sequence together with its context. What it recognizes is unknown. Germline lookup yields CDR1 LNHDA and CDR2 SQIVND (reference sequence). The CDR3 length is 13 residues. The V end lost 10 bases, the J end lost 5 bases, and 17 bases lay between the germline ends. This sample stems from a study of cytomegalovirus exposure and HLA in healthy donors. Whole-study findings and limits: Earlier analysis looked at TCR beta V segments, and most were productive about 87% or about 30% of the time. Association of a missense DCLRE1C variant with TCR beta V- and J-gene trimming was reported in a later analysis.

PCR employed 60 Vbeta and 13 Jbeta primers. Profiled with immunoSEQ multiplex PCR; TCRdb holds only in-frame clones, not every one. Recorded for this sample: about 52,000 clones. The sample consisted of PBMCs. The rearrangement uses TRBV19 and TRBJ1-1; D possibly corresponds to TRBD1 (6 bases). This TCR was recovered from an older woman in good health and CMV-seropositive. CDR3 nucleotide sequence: TGTGCCACTGATACAGGGATGGGAACTGAAGCTTTCTTT. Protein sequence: CATDTGMGTEAFF.